The next 18 T cell receptor beta chains were all read from a single sample in a study of breast tumors, draining lymph nodes, adjacent tissues (TCRdb year 2016). The lymph node samples were taken from the axillary draining lymph nodes of breast cancer patients. Libraries were made using multiplex PCR. Sequencer: Illumina HiSeq 2000. TCRdb took the public reads, trimmed them with fastp at Q25, ran MiXCR for clone calling and kept in-frame beta chains. Duplicate CDR3 protein sequences are folded into a single record with the most common DNA and genes. The sample includes about 140,000 distinct CDR3 sequences, with about 30% observed a single time. The ten largest make up approximately 2.3% of the sample. Sequenced sample: axillary lymph node tissue. The receptor source for this set is a female donor with breast cancer. Some clones in this sample may be carry-over from other donors' samples.

Comments on this clonotype: A much larger clone sits a single nucleotide away, making a read error possible. CDR3: CASSPRDGTDTQYF. The DNA for the CDR3 is TGTGCCAGCTCACCACGGGACGGGACAGATACGCAGTATTTT. This rearrangement joins TRBV18 to TRBJ2-3; D is possibly TRBD1 or TRBD2 (5 bases each). The CDR3 has 14 amino acids. Trimming stripped 1 base from V and 3 bases from J, with 8 bases between. CDR1 and CDR2 (germline): KGHSH, LQKENI.

This clonotype came up many times. The gene calls are TRBV29-1 and TRBJ2-3; D gene ambiguous. V was pared by 3 bases and J by 4 bases, with 11 bases between. Germline loops: CDR1 SQVTM, CDR2 ANQGSEA. This CDR3 has 13 amino acids. The CDR3 DNA reads as TGCAGCGTTGATTCAGGACGAGCAGATACGCAGTATTTT. Its translation is CSVDSGRADTQYF.

V gene TRBV9 combines with J gene TRBJ1-4, with D perhaps TRBD1 (5 bases). V gave up 4 bases and J gave up 5 bases, with 15 bases separating them. There are 15 residues in the CDR3. CDR1 SGDLS and CDR2 YYNGEE come from the germline V gene. The CDR3 coding sequence is TGTGCCAGCAGCCTCGGACAAGACTACAATGAAAAACTGTTTTTT. Protein product: CASSLGQDYNEKLFF.

The rearrangement links TRBV20-1 to TRBJ2-1; 8 positions match TRBD2. The length of the CDR3 is 16 residues. Germline V gene sequence: CDR1 DFQATT, CDR2 SNEGSKA (reference sequence). J gave up 7 bases and V 0 bases, and 11 bases lay outside the gene matches. The CDR3 reads CSARDISRGAGNEQFF. In nucleotides, the CDR3 is TGCAGTGCTAGAGATATATCGCGGGGGGCCGGAAATGAGCAGTTCTTC.

This clonotype was observed at least ten times. This chain links TRBV19 with TRBJ1-4, with D unresolved. Germline lookup yields CDR1 LNHDA and CDR2 SQIVND (reference sequence). The CDR3 totals 14 residues. Deletions cut 0 bases from V and 6 bases from J, with 8 bases between. CDR3: CASSIDREYEKLFF. The CDR3, as DNA: TGTGCCAGTAGTATAGATCGAGAGTATGAAAAACTGTTTTTT.

This clonotype was detected ten times or more. V gene TRBV7-2 combines with J gene TRBJ2-1; D unresolved. Germline V gives CDR1 SGHTA, CDR2 FQGNSA. The CDR3 covers 14 residues. The germline V and J ends were trimmed by 1 base and 10 bases, with 14 bases remaining between them. In nucleotides, the CDR3 is TGTGCCAGCAGCTTAGGAGGTTCTAAACTCGAGCAGTTCTTC. Translation gives CASSLGGSKLEQFF. The full variable domain, in which reference TRBV7-2 and TRBJ2-1 provide the parts outside the CDR3, is GAGVSQSPSNKVTEKGKDVELRCDPISGHTALYWYRQSLGQGLEFLIYFQGNSAPDKSGLPSDRFSAERTGGSVSTLTIQRTQQEDSAVYLCASSLGGSKLEQFFGPGTRLTVL.

This clonotype appeared many times. The chain carries TRBV20-1 and TRBJ2-2; D is uncertain. Trimming stripped 3 bases from V and 1 base from J, with 6 bases between. Looked up from germline, CDR1 is DFQATT and CDR2 is SNEGSKA (reference sequence). This CDR3 has 13 amino acids. The chain's CDR3 is CSARLGNTGELFF. The DNA for the CDR3 is TGCAGTGCTAGGTTAGGGAACACCGGGGAGCTGTTTTTT.

This clonotype was seen more than once but under ten times. A much larger clone differs from this one at a single base, so this may be a read error. The J gene is TRBJ2-5, the V gene TRBV11-2; D is uncertain. The CDR3 covers 15 residues. The V gene's germline CDR1 is SGHAT and CDR2 FQNNGV. CDR3 coding DNA: TGTGCCAGCAGCTTGCCCAGGAAATCCCAAGAGGCCCAGTACTTC. Its translation: CASSLPRKSQEAQYF.

V is TRBV2 and J is TRBJ1-5; 8 bases align to TRBD1. CDR1 and CDR2 (germline): SNHLY, FYNNEI. This CDR3 contains 12 residues. CDR3 region: CARGQGGQPQHF. The CDR3 DNA follows: TGTGCTAGAGGACAGGGTGGTCAGCCCCAGCATTTT. Full variable domain (outside the CDR3, taken from reference TRBV2 and TRBJ1-5): EPEVTQTPSHQVTQMGQEVILRCVPISNHLYFYWYRQILGQKVEFLVSFYNNEISEKSEIFDDQFSVERPDGSNFTLKIRSTKLEDSAMYFCARGQGGQPQHFGDGTRLSIL.

As regards this clonotype: A much larger clone lies a single base off, so this may be a read error. V and J are TRBV28 and TRBJ2-3; TRBD2 matches 9 bases. Germline V lookup: CDR1 MDHEN, CDR2 SYDVKM. CDR3 length: 15 residues. The V segment lost 8 bases and the J segment 5 bases; nucleotides outside the gene matches: 11. This CDR3 reads CASARAGGNEDTQYF. CDR3 nucleotides: TGTGCCAGCGCCAGGGCGGGGGGGAATGAAGATACGCAGTATTTT. Using reference TRBV28 and TRBJ2-3 for the parts outside the CDR3, the full variable domain is DVKVTQSSRYLVKRTGEKVFLECVQDMDHENMFWYRQDPGLGLRLIYFSYDVKMKEKGDIPEGYSVSREKKERFSLILESASTNQTSMYLCASARAGGNEDTQYFGPGTRLTVL.

This clonotype was found many times. V usage is TRBV7-2 and J usage is TRBJ2-3; TRBD1 aligns across 8 bases. This CDR3 has 14 amino acids. Per the germline V gene, CDR1 is SGHTA and CDR2 is FQGNSA. Trimming took 8 bases from V and 1 from J; bases not matched to a gene: 5. CDR3 DNA: TGTGCCAGCGTCCCGGGACAGGGCACAGATACGCAGTATTTT. Protein sequence: CASVPGQGTDTQYF.

This clonotype showed up many times. This may arise from a read error, as a much more abundant clone is one base away. The chain has TRBV5-1 and TRBJ1-4; 9 bases are shared with TRBD1. Germline CDR1 reads SGHRS; CDR2 reads YFSETQ. This CDR3 has 13 residues. This CDR3 reads CASSPGQGENLFF. CDR3 bases: TGCGCCAGTTCACCGGGACAGGGTGAAAACCTGTTTTTT.

This clonotype was observed many times. The V call is TRBV3-1, the J call TRBJ1-3, with no clear D. The CDR3 spans 13 residues. Trimming left V 3 bases short and J 0 bases short, with 3 bases between. The germline gives CDR1 LGHDT, CDR2 YNNKEL (reference sequence). The CDR3 sequence is CASSQFSGNTIYF. CDR3 DNA: TGTGCCAGCAGCCAGTTCTCTGGAAACACCATATATTTT.

This clonotype has a count of ten or more. The chain links TRBV6-1 to TRBJ2-5; 9 positions match TRBD2. Looked up from germline, CDR1 is MNHNS and CDR2 is SASEGT. The CDR3 sequence is 13 residues long. V lost 8 bases and J lost 4; bases outside the gene matches: 5. The DNA for the CDR3 is TGTGCCAGCGGCCCAGCGGGGGGAGAGACCCAGTACTTC. Translation gives CASGPAGGETQYF.

This clonotype was recorded many times. This chain joins TRBV28 and TRBJ1-5; 8 nucleotides match TRBD1. The CDR3 is 16 residues long. The junction had 13 bases not matched to a gene; V was cut back by 6 bases and J by 6 bases. CDR1 and CDR2 (germline): MDHEN, SYDVKM. CDR3 loop: CASRPDDRGHGQPQHF. The CDR3 bases are TGTGCCAGCAGACCCGACGACAGGGGCCATGGTCAGCCCCAGCATTTT.

Many counts were recorded for this clonotype. The rearrangement joins TRBV14 to TRBJ1-5; D gene unclear. V was trimmed by 0 bases and J by 5 bases, leaving 5 bases between them. CDR3 length: 13 amino acids. Germline CDR1 and CDR2: SGHDN and FVKESK. DNA of the CDR3: TGTGCCAGCAGCCAAGATACGTATCAGCCCCAGCATTTT. Its translation is CASSQDTYQPQHF.

The table lists this clonotype with a count of one. The V and J genes are TRBV19 and TRBJ1-5; no firm D call. The length of the CDR3 is 13 residues. Germline V gene lookup returns CDR1 LNHDA and CDR2 SQIVND (reference sequence). The germline V and J ends were trimmed by 11 bases and 0 bases, with 11 bases remaining between them. DNA of the CDR3: TGTGCCGGTTCAACATGTAGCAATCAGCCCCAGCATTTT. Its protein product is CAGSTCSNQPQHF.

This clonotype was recorded at least ten times. The chain joins TRBV6-6 to TRBJ1-2; 7 bases align to TRBD1. This CDR3 is built from 13 residues. CDR1 is MNHNY, CDR2 SVGAGI, per germline (reference sequence). V shed 7 bases, J shed 7 bases, and the junction held 9 bases outside the gene matches. The CDR3, as DNA: TGTGCCAGCACCAAAGGGGACAGTCTTGGCTACACCTTC. It translates to CASTKGDSLGYTF.